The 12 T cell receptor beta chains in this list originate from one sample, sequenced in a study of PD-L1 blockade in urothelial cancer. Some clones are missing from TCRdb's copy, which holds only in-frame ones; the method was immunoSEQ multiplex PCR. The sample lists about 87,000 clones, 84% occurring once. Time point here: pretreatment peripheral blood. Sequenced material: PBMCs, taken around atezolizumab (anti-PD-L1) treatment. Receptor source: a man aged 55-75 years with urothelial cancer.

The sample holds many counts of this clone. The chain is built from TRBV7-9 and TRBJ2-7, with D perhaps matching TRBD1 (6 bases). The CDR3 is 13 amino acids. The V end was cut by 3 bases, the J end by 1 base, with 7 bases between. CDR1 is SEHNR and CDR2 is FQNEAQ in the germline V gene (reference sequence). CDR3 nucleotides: TGTGCCAGCAGCTTTACAGGGTCCTACGAGCAGTACTTC. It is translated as CASSFTGSYEQYF.

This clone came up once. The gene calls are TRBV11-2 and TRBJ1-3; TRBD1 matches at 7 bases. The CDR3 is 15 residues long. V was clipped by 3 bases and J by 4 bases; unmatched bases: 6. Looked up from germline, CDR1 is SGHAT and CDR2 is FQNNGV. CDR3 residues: CASSFQQGRGNTIYF. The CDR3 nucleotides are TGTGCCAGCAGCTTTCAACAGGGGAGAGGAAACACCATATATTTT. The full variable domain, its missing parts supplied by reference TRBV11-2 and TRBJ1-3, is EAGVAQSPRYKIIEKRQSVAFWCNPISGHATLYWYQQILGQGPKLLIQFQNNGVVDDSQLPKDRFSAERLKGVDSTLKIQPAKLEDSAVYLCASSFQQGRGNTIYFGEGSWLTVV.

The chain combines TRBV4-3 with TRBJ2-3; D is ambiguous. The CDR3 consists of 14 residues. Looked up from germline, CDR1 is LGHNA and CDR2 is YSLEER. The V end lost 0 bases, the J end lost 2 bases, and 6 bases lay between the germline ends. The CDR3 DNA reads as TGCGCCAGCAGCCAAGAGACAAACACAGATACGCAGTATTTT. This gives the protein CASSQETNTDTQYF.

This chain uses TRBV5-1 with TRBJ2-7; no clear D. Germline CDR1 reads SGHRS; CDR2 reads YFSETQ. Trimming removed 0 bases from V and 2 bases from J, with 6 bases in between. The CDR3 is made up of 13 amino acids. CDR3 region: CASSLGGTYEQYF. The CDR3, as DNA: TGCGCCAGCAGCTTGGGAGGAACCTACGAGCAGTACTTC.

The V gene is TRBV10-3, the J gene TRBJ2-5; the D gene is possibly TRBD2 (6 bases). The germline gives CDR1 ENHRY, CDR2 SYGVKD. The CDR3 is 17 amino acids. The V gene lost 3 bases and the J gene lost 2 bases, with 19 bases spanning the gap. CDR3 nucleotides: TGTGCCATCAGTGATTCGAGAGGGCGGGAAAGGCAAGAGACCCAGTACTTC. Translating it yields CAISDSRGRERQETQYF.

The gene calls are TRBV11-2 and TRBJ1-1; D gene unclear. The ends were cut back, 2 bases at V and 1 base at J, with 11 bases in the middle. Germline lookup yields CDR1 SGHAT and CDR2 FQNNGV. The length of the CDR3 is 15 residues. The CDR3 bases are TGTGCCAGCAGCTTACCCCGGAGCCAGAACACTGAAGCTTTCTTT. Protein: CASSLPRSQNTEAFF.

The CDR3 here is CASSGGTENYEQYF. DNA for the CDR3: TGTGCCAGCAGTGGCGGGACAGAGAACTACGAGCAGTACTTC. This sequence joins TRBV6-4 and TRBJ2-7, with D possibly being TRBD1 (7 bases). This CDR3 has 14 amino acids. The germline CDR1 and CDR2 sequences are MRHNA and SNTAGT. Trimming removed 4 bases from V and 3 bases from J, with 13 bases in between.

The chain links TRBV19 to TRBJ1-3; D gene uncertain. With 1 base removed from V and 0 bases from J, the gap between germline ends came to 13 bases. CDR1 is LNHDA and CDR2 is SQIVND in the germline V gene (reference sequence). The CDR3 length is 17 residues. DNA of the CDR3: TGTGCCAGTAGTATAGTCGGGTCCCGACTCTCTGGAAACACCATATATTTT. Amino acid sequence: CASSIVGSRLSGNTIYF. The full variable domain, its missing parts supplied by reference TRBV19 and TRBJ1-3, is DGGITQSPKYLFRKEGQNVTLSCEQNLNHDAMYWYRQDPGQGLRLIYYSQIVNDFQKGDIAEGYSVSREKKESFPLTVTSAQKNPTAFYLCASSIVGSRLSGNTIYFGEGSWLTVV.

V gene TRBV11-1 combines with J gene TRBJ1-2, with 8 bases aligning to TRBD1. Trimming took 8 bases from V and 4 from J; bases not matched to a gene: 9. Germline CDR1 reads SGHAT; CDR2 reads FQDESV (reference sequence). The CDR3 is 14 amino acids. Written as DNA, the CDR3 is TGTGCCAGCCACCCAGGACAGGGAATCTATGGCTACACCTTC. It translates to CASHPGQGIYGYTF.

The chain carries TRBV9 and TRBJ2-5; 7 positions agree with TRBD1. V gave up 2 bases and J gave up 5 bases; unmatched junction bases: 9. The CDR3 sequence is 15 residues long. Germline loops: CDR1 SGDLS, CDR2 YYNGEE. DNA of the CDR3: TGTGCCAGCAGCGTTGCAACAGGGGCACGGGAGACCCAGTACTTC. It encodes CASSVATGARETQYF.

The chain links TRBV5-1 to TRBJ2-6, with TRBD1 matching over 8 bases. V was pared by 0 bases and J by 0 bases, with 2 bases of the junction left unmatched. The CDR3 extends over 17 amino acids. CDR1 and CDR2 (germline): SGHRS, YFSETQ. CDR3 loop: CASSLGQGSSGANVLTF. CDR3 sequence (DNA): TGCGCCAGCAGCTTGGGACAGGGGAGCTCTGGGGCCAACGTCCTGACTTTC.

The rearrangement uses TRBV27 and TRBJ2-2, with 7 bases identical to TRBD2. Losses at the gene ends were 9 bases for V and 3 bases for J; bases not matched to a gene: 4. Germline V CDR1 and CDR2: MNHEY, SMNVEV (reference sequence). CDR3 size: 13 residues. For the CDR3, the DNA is TGTGCCAGTCGCCGGGGGGACACCGGGGAGCTGTTTTTT. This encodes CASRRGDTGELFF.